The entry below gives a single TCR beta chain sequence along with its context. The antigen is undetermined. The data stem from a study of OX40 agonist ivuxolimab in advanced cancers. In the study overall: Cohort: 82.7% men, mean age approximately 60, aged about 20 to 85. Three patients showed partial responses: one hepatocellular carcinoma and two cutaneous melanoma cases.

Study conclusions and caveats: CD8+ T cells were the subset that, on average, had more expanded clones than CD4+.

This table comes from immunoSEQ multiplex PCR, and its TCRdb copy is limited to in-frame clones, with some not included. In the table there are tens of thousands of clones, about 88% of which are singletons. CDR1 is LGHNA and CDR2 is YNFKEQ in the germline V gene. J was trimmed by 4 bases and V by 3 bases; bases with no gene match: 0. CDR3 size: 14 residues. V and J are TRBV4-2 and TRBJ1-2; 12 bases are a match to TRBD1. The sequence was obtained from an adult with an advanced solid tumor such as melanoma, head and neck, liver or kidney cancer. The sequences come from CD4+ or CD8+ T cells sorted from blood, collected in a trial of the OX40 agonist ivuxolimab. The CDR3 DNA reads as TGTGCCAGCAGCCAGGGACAGGGGGCCTATGGCTACACCTTC. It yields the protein CASSQGQGAYGYTF.